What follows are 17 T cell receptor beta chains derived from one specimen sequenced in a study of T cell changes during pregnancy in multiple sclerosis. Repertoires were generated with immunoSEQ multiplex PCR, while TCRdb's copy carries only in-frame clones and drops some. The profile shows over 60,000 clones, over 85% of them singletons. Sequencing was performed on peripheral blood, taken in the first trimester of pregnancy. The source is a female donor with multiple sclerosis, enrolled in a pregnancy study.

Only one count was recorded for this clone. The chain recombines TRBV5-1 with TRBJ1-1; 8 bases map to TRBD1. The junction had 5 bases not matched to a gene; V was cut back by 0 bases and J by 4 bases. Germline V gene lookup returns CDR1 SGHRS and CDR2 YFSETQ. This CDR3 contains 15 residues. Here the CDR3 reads CASSLGQGWSTEAFF. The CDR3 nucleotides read TGCGCCAGCAGCTTGGGACAGGGGTGGAGCACTGAAGCTTTCTTT. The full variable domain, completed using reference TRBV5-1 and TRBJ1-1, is KAGVTQTPRYLIKTRGQQVTLSCSPISGHRSVSWYQQTPGQGLQFLFEYFSETQRNKGNFPGRFSGRQFSNSRSEMNVSTLELGDSALYLCASSLGQGWSTEAFFGQGTRLTVV.

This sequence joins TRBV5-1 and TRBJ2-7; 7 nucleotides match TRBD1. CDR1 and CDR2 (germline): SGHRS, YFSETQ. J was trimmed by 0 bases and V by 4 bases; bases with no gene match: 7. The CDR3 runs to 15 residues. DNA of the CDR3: TGCGCCAGCAGCCTGGGACAGATCAGCTCCTACGAGCAGTACTTC. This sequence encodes CASSLGQISSYEQYF.

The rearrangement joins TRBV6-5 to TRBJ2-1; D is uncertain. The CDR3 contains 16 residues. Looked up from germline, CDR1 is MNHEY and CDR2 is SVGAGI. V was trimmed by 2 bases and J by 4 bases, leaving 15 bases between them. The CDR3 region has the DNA TGTGCCAGCAGTTACCTACGCCAAAATTGGTACAATGAGCAGTTCTTC. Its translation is CASSYLRQNWYNEQFF.

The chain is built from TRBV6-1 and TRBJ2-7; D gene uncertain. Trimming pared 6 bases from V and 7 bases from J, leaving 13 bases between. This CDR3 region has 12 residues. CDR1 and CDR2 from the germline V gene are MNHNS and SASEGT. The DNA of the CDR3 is TGTGCCAGCAGCCGAACAAGTTCTGAGCAGTACTTC. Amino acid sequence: CASSRTSSEQYF.

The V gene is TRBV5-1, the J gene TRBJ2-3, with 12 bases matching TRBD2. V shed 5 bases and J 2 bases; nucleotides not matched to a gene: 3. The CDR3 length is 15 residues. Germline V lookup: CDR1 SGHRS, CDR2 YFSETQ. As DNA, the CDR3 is TGCGCCAGCAGTCCTAGCGGGGGGGCCACAGATACGCAGTATTTT. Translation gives CASSPSGGATDTQYF.

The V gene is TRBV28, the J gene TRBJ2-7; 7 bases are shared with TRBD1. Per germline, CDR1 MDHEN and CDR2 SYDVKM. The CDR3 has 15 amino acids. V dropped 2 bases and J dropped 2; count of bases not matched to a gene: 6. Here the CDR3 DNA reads TGTGCCAGCAGTTTACCCGGACAGGAAGCCTACGAGCAGTACTTC. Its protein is CASSLPGQEAYEQYF. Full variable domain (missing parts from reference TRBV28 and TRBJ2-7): DVKVTQSSRYLVKRTGEKVFLECVQDMDHENMFWYRQDPGLGLRLIYFSYDVKMKEKGDIPEGYSVSREKKERFSLILESASTNQTSMYLCASSLPGQEAYEQYFGPGTRLTVT.

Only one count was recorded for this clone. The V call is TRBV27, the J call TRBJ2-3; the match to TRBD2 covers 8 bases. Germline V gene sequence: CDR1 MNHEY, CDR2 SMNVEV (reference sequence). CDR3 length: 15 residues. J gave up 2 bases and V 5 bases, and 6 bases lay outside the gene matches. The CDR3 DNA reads TGTGCCAGCAGTCTGATAGCGGGATCCACAGATACGCAGTATTTT. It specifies CASSLIAGSTDTQYF.

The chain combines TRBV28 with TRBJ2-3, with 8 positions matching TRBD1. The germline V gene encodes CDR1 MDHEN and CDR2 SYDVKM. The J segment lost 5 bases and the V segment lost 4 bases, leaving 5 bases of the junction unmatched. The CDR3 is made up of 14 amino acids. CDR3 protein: CASSSNRGIDTQYF. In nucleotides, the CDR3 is TGTGCCAGCAGTTCTAACAGGGGGATAGATACGCAGTATTTT.

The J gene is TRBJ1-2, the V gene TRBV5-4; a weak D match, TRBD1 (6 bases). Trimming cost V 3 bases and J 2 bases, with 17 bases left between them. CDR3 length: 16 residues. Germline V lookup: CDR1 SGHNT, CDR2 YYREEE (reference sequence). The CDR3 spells CASSSRGGAGNYGYTF. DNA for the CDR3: TGTGCCAGCAGCTCGAGGGGGGGGGCGGGGAACTATGGCTACACCTTC.

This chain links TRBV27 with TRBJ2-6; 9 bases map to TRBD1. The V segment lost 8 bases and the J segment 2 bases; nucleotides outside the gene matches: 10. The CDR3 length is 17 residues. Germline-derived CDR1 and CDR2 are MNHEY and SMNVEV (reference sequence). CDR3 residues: CASLKGQGEPGANVLTF. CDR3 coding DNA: TGTGCCAGCCTGAAGGGACAGGGAGAGCCTGGGGCCAACGTCCTGACTTTC. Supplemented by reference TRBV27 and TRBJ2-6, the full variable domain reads EAQVTQNPRYLITVTGKKLTVTCSQNMNHEYMSWYRQDPGLGLRQIYYSMNVEVTDKGDVPEGYKVSRKEKRNFPLILESPSPNQTSLYFCASLKGQGEPGANVLTFGAGSRLTVL.

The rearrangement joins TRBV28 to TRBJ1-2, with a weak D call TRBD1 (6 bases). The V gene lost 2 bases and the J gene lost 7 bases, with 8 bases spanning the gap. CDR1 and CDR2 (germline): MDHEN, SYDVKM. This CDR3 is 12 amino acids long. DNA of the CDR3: TGTGCCAGCAGTTTAGACAGGCCTGGCTACACCTTC. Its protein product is CASSLDRPGYTF.

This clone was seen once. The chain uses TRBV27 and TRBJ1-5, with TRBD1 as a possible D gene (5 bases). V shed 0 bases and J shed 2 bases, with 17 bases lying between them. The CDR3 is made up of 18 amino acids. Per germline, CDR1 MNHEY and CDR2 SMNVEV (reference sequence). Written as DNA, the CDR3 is TGTGCCAGCAGTTTATCTCTGGGGCCCCCGACCCGCAATCAGCCCCAGCATTTT. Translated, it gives CASSLSLGPPTRNQPQHF.

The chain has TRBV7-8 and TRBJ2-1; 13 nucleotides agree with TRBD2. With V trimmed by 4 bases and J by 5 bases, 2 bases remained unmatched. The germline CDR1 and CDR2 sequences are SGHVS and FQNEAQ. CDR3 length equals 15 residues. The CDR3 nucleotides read TGTGCCAGCAGCTCCGGGACTAGCGGGAACAATGAGCAGTTCTTC. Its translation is CASSSGTSGNNEQFF.

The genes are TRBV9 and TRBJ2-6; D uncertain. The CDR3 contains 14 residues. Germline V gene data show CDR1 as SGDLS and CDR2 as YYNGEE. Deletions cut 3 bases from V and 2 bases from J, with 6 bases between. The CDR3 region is CASSGAPGANVLTF. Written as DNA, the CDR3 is TGTGCCAGCAGCGGAGCCCCTGGGGCCAACGTCCTGACTTTC.

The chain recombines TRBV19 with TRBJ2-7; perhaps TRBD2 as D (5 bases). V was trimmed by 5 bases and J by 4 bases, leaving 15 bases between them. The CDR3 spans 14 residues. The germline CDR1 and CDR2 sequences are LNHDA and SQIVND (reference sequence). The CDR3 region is CASSLRGVSYEQYF. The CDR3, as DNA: TGTGCCAGTAGTCTACGGGGAGTTTCATACGAGCAGTACTTC.

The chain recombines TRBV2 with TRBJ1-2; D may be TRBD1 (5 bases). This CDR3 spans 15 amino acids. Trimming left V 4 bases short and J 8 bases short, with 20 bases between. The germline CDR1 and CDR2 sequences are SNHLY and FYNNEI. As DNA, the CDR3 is TGTGCCAGCAGTGGTCAAGGGGAGGGGCTAGACGGCTACACCTTC. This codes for CASSGQGEGLDGYTF.

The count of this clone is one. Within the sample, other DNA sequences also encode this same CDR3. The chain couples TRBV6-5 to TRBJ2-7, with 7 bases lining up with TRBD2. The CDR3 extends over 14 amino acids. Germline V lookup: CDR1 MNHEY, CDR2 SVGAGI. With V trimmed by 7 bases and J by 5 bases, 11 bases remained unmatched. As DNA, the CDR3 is TGTGCCAGCAACGAGCGGGGTCCGTCCCACGAGCAGTACTTC. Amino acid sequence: CASNERGPSHEQYF.